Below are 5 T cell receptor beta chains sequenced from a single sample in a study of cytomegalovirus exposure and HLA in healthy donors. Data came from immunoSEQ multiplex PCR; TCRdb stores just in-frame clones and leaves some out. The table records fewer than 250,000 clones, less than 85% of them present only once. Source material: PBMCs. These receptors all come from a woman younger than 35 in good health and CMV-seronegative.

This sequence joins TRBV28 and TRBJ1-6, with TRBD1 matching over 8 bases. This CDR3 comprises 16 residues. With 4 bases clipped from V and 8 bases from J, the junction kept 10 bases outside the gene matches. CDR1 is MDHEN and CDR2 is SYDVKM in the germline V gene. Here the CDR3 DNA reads TGTGCCAGCAGTTCCTTGGGGACAGGAATGGATTCACCCCTCCACTTT. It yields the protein CASSSLGTGMDSPLHF.

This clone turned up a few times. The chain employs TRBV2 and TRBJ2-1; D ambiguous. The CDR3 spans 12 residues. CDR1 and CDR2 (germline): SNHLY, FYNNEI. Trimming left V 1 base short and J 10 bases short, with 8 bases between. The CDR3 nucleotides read TGTGCCAGCAGTGAAGTTGGTAGGGAGCAGTTCTTC. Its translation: CASSEVGREQFF.

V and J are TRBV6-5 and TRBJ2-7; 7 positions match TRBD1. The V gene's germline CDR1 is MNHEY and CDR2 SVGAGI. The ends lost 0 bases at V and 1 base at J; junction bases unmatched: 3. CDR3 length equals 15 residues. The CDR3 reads CASSYSLTGSYEQYF. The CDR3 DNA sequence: TGTGCCAGCAGTTACTCGTTGACAGGGTCCTACGAGCAGTACTTC.

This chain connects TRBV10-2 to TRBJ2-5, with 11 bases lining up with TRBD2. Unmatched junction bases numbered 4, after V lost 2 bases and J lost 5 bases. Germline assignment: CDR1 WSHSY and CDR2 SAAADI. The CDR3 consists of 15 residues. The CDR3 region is CASSEVAGGPETQYF. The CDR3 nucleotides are TGCGCCAGCAGTGAGGTAGCGGGAGGGCCGGAGACCCAGTACTTC.

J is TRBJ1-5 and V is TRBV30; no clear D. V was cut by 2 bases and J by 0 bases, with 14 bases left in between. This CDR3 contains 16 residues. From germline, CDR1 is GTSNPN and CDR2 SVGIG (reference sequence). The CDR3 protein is CAWSTPGTPSNQPQHF. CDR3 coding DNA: TGTGCCTGGAGTACGCCCGGCACTCCTAGCAATCAGCCCCAGCATTTT. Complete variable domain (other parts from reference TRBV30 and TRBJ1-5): SQTIHQWPATLVQPVGSPLSLECTVEGTSNPNLYWYRQAAGRGLQLLFYSVGIGQISSEVPQNLSASRPQDRQFILSSKKLLLSDSGFYLCAWSTPGTPSNQPQHFGDGTRLSIL.